This is a list of T cell receptor beta chains from one sample in a study of blood T cells in healthy people across ages. TCRdb called the 5' RACE reads again in MiXCR, with one record for every CDR3 protein. The sample carries roughly 1.9 million distinct CDR3 sequences, about 39% recorded once. The sequenced sample was blood. The receptors here all came from a human donor in good health. Each CDR3 is given with its conserved first and last residue. D genes are given only for firm matches. Clone sizes are given selectively: once, few, many, or a class where the clone is expanded.

>TRBJ2-3|-|few|TRBV12-3/TRBV12-4
CASSFSLVSTDTQYF
TGTGCCAGCAGTTTTTCACTAGTGAGCACAGATACGCAGTATTTT
>TRBJ2-6|-|few|TRBV7-2
CASSFNRASGANVLTF
TGTGCCAGCAGCTTCAACAGGGCCTCTGGGGCCAACGTCCTGACTTTC
>TRBJ2-5|-|few|TRBV7-3
CASSRKGTTQETQYF
TGTGCCAGCAGCCGGAAAGGGACGACCCAAGAGACCCAGTACTTC
>TRBJ1-2|TRBD1|-|TRBV7-2
CASSFGRGLANYGYTF
TGTGCCAGCAGCTTCGGCAGGGGGCTAGCTAACTATGGCTACACCTTC
>TRBJ2-3|-|-|TRBV27
CASSSTLPGTQYF
TGTGCCAGCAGTTCGACATTGCCGGGTACGCAGTATTTT
>TRBJ2-7|-|-|TRBV7-2
CASSLVDGRYEQYF
TGTGCCAGCAGCTTAGTAGACGGACGCTACGAGCAGTACTTC
>TRBJ2-7|TRBD2|-|TRBV6-6
CASSPRTSGAIEQYF
TGTGCCAGCAGCCCTAGGACTAGCGGGGCGATCGAGCAGTACTTC
>TRBJ2-7|-|few|TRBV6-6
CASSYLSGAYEQYF
TGTGCCAGCAGTTACTTATCCGGTGCCTACGAGCAGTACTTC
>TRBJ2-1|TRBD2|-|TRBV12-5
CASGSDFEGGATYNEQFF
TGTGCTAGTGGTTCAGATTTTGAGGGAGGGGCAACCTACAATGAGCAGTTCTTC
>TRBJ2-2|TRBD1|-|TRBV6-5
CASRTGTGVTGELFF
TGTGCCAGCAGGACCGGGACAGGGGTCACCGGGGAGCTGTTTTTT
>TRBJ1-2|TRBD1|few|TRBV5-6
CASGQGGNGYTF
TGTGCCAGCGGACAGGGGGGGAATGGCTACACCTTC
>TRBJ1-5|-|-|TRBV3-1
CASSQDTSQPQHF
TGTGCCAGTAGCCAAGATACCAGCCAGCCCCAGCATTTT
>TRBJ1-2|-|few|TRBV7-2
CASSLAHRAGSYTF
TGTGCCAGCAGCTTAGCCCACAGGGCGGGGAGCTACACCTTC
>TRBJ1-3|TRBD1|few|TRBV9
CASSSWTGGNTIYF
TGTGCCAGCAGCTCTTGGACAGGGGGAAACACCATATATTTT
>TRBJ2-1|-|-|TRBV11-2
CASSLRSGSNGQFF
TGTGCCAGCAGCTTACGTAGTGGAAGCAATGGGCAGTTCTTC
>TRBJ1-2|TRBD1|few|TRBV12-3/TRBV12-4
CASSLTGEYYGYTF
TGTGCCAGCAGTTTGACAGGGGAGTACTATGGCTACACCTTC
>TRBJ2-3|-|-|TRBV18
CASSLPTLSDEYF
TGTGCCAGCTCACTACCGACCCTTAGCGATGAGTATTTT
>TRBJ2-3|-|many|TRBV10-3
CAISESTGTDTQYF
TGTGCCATCAGTGAGTCGACAGGCACAGATACGCAGTATTTT
>TRBJ1-1|TRBD1|few|TRBV6-4
CASSPQPGGDTEAFF
TGTGCCAGCAGTCCCCAACCAGGGGGGGATACTGAAGCTTTCTTT
>TRBJ2-1|TRBD2|-|TRBV5-6
CASSPTSGGPRGNEQFF
TGTGCCAGCAGCCCCACTAGCGGGGGACCTAGGGGGAATGAGCAGTTCTTC
>TRBJ2-2|-|-|TRBV18
CASSSLRGSGTGELFF
TGTGCCAGCTCATCCCTTCGGGGGTCCGGGACCGGGGAGCTGTTTTTT
>TRBJ1-5|-|-|TRBV6-1
CASTPTASNQPQHF
TGTGCCTCTACCCCCACGGCTAGCAATCAGCCCCAGCATTTT
>TRBJ1-2|-|few|TRBV20-1
CSAPLARVHNYGYTF
TGCAGTGCCCCCCTGGCAAGGGTTCATAACTATGGCTACACCTTC
>TRBJ1-2|-|few|TRBV6-2/TRBV6-3
CASNEPANYGYTF
TGTGCCAGCAATGAACCAGCTAACTATGGCTACACCTTC
>TRBJ2-3|-|once|TRBV9
CASSENPENSTDTQYF
TGTGCCAGCAGCGAAAACCCTGAGAATAGCACAGATACGCAGTATTTT
>TRBJ1-5|-|-|TRBV28
CASIGQRGDQPQHF
TGTGCCAGCATTGGACAGCGAGGCGATCAGCCCCAGCATTTT
>TRBJ2-6|-|-|TRBV4-2
CASSQVGSSGANVLTF
TGTGCCAGCAGCCAAGTTGGCAGCTCTGGGGCCAACGTCCTGACTTTC
>TRBJ2-7|-|-|TRBV7-2
CASSLAAGQRNEQYF
TGTGCCAGCAGCTTGGCAGCGGGACAGCGAAACGAGCAGTACTTC
>TRBJ2-6|-|few|TRBV7-8
CASTILGGASGANVLTF
TGTGCCAGCACCATCTTGGGCGGGGCATCTGGGGCCAACGTCCTGACTTTC
>TRBJ1-4|-|-|TRBV3-1
CASSHLGYNEKLFF
TGTGCCAGCAGCCATCTGGGGTATAATGAAAAACTGTTTTTT
>TRBJ1-6|-|-|TRBV3-1
CASSHVRGCLGYSPLHF
TGTGCCAGCAGCCATGTTCGAGGGTGCCTCGGGTATTCACCCCTCCACTTT
>TRBJ2-1|-|-|TRBV20-1
CTWTANNEQFF
TGCACCTGGACAGCCAACAATGAGCAGTTCTTC
>TRBJ1-2|-|few|TRBV5-6
CASSSGPGDYGYTF
TGTGCCAGCAGCTCGGGACCGGGGGACTATGGCTACACCTTC
>TRBJ1-5|-|once|TRBV6-2/TRBV6-3
CASSFLYSNQPQHF
TGTGCCAGCAGTTTCCTATATAGCAATCAGCCCCAGCATTTT
>TRBJ2-7|TRBD1|many|TRBV15
CATSYGQGSYEQYF
TGTGCCACCAGCTACGGACAGGGCAGCTACGAGCAGTACTTC
>TRBJ2-7|-|-|TRBV20-1
CSARNPGLTYEQYF
TGCAGTGCTCGTAACCCGGGACTTACCTACGAGCAGTACTTC
>TRBJ2-5|-|-|TRBV7-3
CANSPQGGETQYF
TGTGCCAACAGCCCACAGGGTGGGGAGACCCAGTACTTC
>TRBJ1-2|-|-|TRBV19
CASSMDPLRPRTSYGYTF
TGTGCCAGTAGTATGGATCCGCTGCGGCCCAGAACTTCTTATGGCTACACCTTC
>TRBJ1-1|-|few|TRBV29-1
CSVSRVTEAFF
TGCAGCGTAAGTAGGGTCACTGAAGCTTTCTTT
>TRBJ2-6|-|-|TRBV28
CTSTPGTESGNVRTF
TGTACCAGCACCCCAGGAACAGAGTCGGGCAACGTCCGGACTTTC
>TRBJ1-2|-|-|TRBV3-1
CASSPDGGQGHGYTF
TGTGCCAGCAGCCCGGATGGGGGGCAGGGGCATGGCTACACCTTC